The TCR beta chain described here comes from a study of control samples from healthy donors and cancer patients. Some clones are missing from TCRdb's copy, which holds only in-frame ones; the method was immunoSEQ multiplex PCR. The sample carries about 140,000 clones, around 88% recorded once. Between the trimmed V and J ends, which lost 3 bases and 8 bases, there was a span of 13 bases. This CDR3 has 13 amino acids. Sequenced input: blood. The source of this sequence is a man aged 18 to 29 in good health. The chain uses TRBV12-3 or TRBV12-4 and TRBJ1-2; D uncertain. The DNA for the CDR3 is TGTGCCAGCAGTTTCTCGGTCCGTAACGGCTACACCTTC. Its translation: CASSFSVRNGYTF.